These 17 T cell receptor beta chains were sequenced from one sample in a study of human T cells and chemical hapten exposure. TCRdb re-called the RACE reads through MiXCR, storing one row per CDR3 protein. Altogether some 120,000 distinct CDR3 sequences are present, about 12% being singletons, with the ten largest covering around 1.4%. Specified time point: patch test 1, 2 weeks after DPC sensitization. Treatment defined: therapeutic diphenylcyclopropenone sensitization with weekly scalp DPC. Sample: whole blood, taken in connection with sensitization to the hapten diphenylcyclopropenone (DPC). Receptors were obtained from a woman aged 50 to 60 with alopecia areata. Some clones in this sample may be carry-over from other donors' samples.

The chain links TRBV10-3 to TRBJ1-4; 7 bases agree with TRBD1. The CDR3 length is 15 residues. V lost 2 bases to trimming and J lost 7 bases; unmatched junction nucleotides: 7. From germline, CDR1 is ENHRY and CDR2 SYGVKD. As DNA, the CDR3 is TGTGCCATCAGTGAGAAGGGACAGTCTCTTGAAAAACTGTTTTTT. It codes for CAISEKGQSLEKLFF.

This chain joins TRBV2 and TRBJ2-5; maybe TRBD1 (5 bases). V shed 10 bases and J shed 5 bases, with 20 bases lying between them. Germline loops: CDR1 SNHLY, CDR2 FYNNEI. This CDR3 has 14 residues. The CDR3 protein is CATSSWGRSETQYF. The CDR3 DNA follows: TGTGCCACCTCAAGTTGGGGCAGGTCGGAGACCCAGTACTTC.

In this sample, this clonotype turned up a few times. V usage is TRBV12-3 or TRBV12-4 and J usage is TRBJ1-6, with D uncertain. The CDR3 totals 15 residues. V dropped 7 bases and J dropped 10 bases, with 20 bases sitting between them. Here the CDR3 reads CASTLGLGTLSPLHF. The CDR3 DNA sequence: TGTGCCAGCACCCTCGGACTGGGTACCCTCTCACCCCTCCACTTT.

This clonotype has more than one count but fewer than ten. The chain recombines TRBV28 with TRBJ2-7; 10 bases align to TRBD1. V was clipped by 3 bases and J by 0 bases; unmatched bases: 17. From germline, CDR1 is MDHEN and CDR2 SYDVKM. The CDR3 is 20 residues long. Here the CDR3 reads CASSFPLPGQGTLGSYEQYF. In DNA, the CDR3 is TGTGCCAGCAGTTTCCCCCTCCCGGGACAGGGGACCTTGGGCTCCTACGAGCAGTACTTC.

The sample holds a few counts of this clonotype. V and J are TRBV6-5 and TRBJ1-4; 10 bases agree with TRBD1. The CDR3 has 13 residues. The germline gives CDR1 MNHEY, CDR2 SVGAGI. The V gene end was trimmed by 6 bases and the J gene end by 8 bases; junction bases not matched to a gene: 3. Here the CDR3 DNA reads TGTGCCAGCAGAGCGACAGGGGGCGAAAAACTGTTTTTT. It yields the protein CASRATGGEKLFF.

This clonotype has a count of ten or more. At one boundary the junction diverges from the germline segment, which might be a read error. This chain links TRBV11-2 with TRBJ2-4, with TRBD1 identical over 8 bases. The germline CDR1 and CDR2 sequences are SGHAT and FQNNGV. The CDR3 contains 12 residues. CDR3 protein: CASSSTRGPLEF. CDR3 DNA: TGTGCCAGCAGCTCGACCAGGGGGCCCCTGGAATTC.

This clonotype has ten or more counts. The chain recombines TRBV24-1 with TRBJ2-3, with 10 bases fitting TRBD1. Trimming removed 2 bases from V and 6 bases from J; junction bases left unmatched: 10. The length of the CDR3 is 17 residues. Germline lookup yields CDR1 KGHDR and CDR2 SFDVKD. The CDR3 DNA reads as TGTGCCACCAGTGATTCGAAAGGGACAGGGGCGCTGGATACGCAGTATTTT. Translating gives CATSDSKGTGALDTQYF.

The CDR3 DNA reads TGTGCCACCTCGGCGGACTCCTACGAGCAGTACTTC. As protein: CATSADSYEQYF. The chain is built from TRBV24-1 and TRBJ2-7; D gene ambiguous. In germline, CDR1 is KGHDR, CDR2 SFDVKD. This CDR3 spans 12 amino acids. V was cut by 9 bases and J by 0 bases, with 8 bases left in between.

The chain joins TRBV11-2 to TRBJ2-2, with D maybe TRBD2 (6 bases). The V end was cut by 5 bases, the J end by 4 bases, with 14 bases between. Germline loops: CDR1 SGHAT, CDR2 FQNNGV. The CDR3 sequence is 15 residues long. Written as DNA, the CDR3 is TGTGCCAGCAGCGTGGGACTCGGAGGCACCGGGGAGCTGTTTTTT. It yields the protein CASSVGLGGTGELFF.

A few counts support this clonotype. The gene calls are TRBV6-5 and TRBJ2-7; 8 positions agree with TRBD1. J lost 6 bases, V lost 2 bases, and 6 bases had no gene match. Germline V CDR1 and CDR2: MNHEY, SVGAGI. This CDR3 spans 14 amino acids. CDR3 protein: CASSYGQGASEQYF. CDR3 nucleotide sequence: TGTGCCAGCAGTTACGGGCAGGGGGCAAGCGAGCAGTACTTC.

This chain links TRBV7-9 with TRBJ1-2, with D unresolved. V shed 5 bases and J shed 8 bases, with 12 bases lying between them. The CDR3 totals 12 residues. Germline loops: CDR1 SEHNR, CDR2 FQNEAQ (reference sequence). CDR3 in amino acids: CASSRLERGYTF. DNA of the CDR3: TGTGCCAGCAGCCGTCTCGAGAGAGGCTACACCTTC.

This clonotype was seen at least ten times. The CDR3 region is CASLKSGANVLTF. Here the CDR3 DNA reads TGTGCCAGCCTTAAGTCTGGGGCCAACGTCCTGACTTTC. V and J are TRBV11-2 and TRBJ2-6; D remains ambiguous. Germline CDR1 SGHAT, CDR2 FQNNGV. The CDR3 sequence is 13 residues long. The germline V and J ends were trimmed by 8 bases and 1 base, with 6 bases remaining between them.

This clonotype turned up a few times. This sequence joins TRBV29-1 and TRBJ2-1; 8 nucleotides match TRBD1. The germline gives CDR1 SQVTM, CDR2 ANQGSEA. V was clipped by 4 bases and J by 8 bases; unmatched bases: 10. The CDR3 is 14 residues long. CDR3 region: CSVVGQGAKDEQFF. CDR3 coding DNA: TGCAGCGTTGTCGGGCAGGGGGCAAAGGATGAGCAGTTCTTC.

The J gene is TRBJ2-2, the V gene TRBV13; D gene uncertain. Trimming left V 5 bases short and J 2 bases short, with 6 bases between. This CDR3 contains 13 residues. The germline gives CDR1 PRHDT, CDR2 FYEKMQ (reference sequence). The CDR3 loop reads CASSTLNTGELFF. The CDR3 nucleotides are TGTGCCAGCAGCACGCTTAACACCGGGGAGCTGTTTTTT. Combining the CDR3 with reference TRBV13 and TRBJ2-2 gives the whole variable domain AAGVIQSPRHLIKEKRETATLKCYPIPRHDTVYWYQQGPGQDPQFLISFYEKMQSDKGSIPDRFSAQQFSDYHSELNMSSLELGDSALYFCASSTLNTGELFFGEGSRLTVL.

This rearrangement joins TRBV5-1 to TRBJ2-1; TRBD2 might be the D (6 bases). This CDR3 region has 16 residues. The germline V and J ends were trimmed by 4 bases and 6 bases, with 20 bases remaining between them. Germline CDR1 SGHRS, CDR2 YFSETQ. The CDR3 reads CASSPTGPPGGNEQFF. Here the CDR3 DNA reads TGCGCCAGCAGCCCCACTGGGCCTCCCGGGGGCAATGAGCAGTTCTTC.

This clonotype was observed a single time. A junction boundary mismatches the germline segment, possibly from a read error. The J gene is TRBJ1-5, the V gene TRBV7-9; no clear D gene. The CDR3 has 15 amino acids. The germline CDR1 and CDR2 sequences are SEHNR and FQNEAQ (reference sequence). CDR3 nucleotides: TGTGTCAGCAGCCTTTCCCCCGGGGGCAATCAGCCCCAGCATTTT. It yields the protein CVSSLSPGGNQPQHF.

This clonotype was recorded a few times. CDR3 in DNA: TGTGCCAGCAGCCCTCCCCAGGGAGAAGAGACCCAGTACTTC. Its protein product is CASSPPQGEETQYF. This sequence joins TRBV7-9 and TRBJ2-5; D tentatively fits TRBD1 or TRBD2 (5 bases each). Germline V gene data show CDR1 as SEHNR and CDR2 as FQNEAQ (reference sequence). This CDR3 has 14 amino acids. Trimming left V 5 bases short and J 3 bases short, with 13 bases between.